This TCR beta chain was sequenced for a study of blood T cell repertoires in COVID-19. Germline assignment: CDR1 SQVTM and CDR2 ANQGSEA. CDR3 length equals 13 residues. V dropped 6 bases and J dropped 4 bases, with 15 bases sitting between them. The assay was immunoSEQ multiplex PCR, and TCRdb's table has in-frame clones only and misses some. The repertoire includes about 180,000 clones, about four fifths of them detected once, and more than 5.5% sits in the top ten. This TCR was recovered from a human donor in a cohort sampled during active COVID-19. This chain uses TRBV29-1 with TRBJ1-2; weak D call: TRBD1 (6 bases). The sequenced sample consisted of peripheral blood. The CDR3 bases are TGCAGCGTCGCCTCAGGGGAATCCTATGGCTACACCTTC. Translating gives CSVASGESYGYTF.